This TCR beta chain was retrieved from a study of human T cells and chemical hapten exposure. The time point here: patch test 2, 6 weeks after DPC sensitization. The treatment was: therapeutic diphenylcyclopropenone sensitization with weekly scalp DPC. Each patch-test visit's blood sample preceded patch application. CDR1 is SGHTA, CDR2 FQGNSA, per germline. Trimming at V came to 6 bases and at J to 6 bases, leaving 10 bases not matched to a gene. The CDR3 consists of 15 residues. From the RACE reads, TCRdb called clonotypes with MiXCR, one entry per CDR3 protein. The table lists approximately 96,000 distinct CDR3 sequences, about 9.6% of them singletons.

The chain couples TRBV7-2 to TRBJ2-1, with TRBD2 matching over 8 bases. The TCR was taken from a woman in her thirties or forties with alopecia areata. Some clones in this sample may be carry-over from other donors' samples. This material consisted of whole blood, taken in connection with sensitization to the hapten diphenylcyclopropenone (DPC). The CDR3 protein is CASSPSFRGGNEQFF. Written as DNA, the CDR3 is TGTGCCAGCAGTCCATCGTTCCGGGGGGGCAATGAGCAGTTCTTC.